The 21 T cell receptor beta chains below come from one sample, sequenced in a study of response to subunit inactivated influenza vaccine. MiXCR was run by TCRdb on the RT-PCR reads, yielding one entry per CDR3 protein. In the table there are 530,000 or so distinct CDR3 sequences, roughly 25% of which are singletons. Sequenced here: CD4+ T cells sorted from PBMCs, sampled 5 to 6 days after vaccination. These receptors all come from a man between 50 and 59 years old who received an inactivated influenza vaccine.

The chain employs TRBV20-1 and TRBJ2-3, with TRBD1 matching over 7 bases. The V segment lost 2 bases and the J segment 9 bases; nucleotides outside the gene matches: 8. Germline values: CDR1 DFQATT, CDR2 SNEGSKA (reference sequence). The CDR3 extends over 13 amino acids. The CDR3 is CSARLQGTRTQYF. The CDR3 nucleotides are TGCAGTGCTAGACTACAGGGGACCAGGACGCAGTATTTT.

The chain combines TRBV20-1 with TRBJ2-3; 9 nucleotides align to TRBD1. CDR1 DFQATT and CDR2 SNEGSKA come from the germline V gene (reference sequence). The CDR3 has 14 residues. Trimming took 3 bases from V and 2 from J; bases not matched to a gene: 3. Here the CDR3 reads CSARGTGYTDTQYF. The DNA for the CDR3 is TGCAGTGCTAGGGGGACAGGGTACACAGATACGCAGTATTTT.

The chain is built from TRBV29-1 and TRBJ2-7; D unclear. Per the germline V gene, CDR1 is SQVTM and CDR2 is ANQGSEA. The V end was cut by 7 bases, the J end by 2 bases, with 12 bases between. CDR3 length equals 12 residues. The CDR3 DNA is TGCAGCGCTGGACGGACCACCTACGAGCAGTACTTC. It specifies CSAGRTTYEQYF.

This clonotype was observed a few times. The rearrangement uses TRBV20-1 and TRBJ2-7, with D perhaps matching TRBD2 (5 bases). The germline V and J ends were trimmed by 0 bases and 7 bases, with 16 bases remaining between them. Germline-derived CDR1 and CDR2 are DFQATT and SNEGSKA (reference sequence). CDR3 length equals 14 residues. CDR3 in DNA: TGCAGTGCTAGAGATGACCGGGATTTAATTGAGCAGTACTTC. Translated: CSARDDRDLIEQYF.

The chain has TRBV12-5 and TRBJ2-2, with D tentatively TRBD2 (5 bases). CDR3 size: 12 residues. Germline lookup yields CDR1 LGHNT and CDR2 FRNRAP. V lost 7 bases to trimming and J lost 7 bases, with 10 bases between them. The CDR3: CASALGSGELFF. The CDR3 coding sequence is TGTGCTAGTGCCTTGGGGAGCGGGGAGCTGTTTTTT.

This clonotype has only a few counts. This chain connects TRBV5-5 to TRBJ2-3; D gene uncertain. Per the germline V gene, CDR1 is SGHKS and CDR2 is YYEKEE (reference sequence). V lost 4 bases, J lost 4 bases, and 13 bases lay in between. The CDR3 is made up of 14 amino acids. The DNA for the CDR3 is TGTGCCAGCAGCCCCGGGTCTTCACCAGATACGCAGTATTTT. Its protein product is CASSPGSSPDTQYF.

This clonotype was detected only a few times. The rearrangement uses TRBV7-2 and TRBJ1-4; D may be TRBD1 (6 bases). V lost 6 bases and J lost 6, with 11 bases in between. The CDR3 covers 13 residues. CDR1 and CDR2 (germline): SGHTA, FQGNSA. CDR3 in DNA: TGTGCCAGCAGGAACAGGGAATATGAAAAACTGTTTTTT. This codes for CASRNREYEKLFF. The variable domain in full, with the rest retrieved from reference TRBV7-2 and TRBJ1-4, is GAGVSQSPSNKVTEKGKDVELRCDPISGHTALYWYRQSLGQGLEFLIYFQGNSAPDKSGLPSDRFSAERTGGSVSTLTIQRTQQEDSAVYLCASRNREYEKLFFGSGTQLSVL.

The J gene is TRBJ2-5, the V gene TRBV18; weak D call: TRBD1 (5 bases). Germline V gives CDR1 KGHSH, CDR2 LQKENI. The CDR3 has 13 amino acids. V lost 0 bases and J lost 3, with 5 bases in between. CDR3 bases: TGTGCCAGCTCACCACCGACAGAAGAGACCCAGTACTTC. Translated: CASSPPTEETQYF.

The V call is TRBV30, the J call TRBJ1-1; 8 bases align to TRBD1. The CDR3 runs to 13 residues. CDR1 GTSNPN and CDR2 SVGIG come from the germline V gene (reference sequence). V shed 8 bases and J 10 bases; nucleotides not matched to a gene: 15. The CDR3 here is CASVRGQGAGAFF. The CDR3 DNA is TGTGCCAGTGTACGTGGGCAGGGGGCTGGAGCTTTCTTT.

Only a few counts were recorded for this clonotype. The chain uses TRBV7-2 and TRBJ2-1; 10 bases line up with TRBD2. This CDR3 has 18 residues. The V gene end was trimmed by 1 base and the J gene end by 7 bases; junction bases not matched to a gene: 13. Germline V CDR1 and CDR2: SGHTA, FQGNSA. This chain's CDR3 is CASSLGASGSLGGNEQFF. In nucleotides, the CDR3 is TGTGCCAGCAGCTTAGGCGCTAGCGGGAGTCTCGGAGGTAATGAGCAGTTCTTC.

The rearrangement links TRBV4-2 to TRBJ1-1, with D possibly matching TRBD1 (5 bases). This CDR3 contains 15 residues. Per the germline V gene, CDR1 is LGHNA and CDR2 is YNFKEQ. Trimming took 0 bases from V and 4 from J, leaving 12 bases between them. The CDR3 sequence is CASSQDFDSLTEAFF. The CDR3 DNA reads TGTGCCAGCAGCCAAGATTTTGACAGCCTCACTGAAGCTTTCTTT.

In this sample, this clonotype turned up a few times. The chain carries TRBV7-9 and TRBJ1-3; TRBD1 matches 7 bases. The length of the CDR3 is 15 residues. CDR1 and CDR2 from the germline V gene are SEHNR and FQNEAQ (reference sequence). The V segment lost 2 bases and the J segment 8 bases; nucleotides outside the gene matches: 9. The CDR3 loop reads CASSLRRRGLHTIYF. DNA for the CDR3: TGTGCCAGCAGCTTACGTAGAAGGGGGCTACACACCATATATTTT.

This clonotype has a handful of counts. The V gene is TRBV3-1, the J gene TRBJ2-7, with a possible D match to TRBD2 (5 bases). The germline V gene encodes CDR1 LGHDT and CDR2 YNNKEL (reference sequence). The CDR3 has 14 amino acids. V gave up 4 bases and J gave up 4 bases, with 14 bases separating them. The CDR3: CASSLSGFRYEQYF. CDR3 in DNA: TGTGCCAGCAGCCTCAGCGGTTTCCGTTACGAGCAGTACTTC.

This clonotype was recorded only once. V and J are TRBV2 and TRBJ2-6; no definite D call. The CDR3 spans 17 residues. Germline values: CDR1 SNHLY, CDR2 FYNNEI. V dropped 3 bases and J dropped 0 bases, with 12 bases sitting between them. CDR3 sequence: CASSDRVLGSGANVLTF. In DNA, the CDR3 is TGTGCCAGCAGTGATCGGGTTCTAGGCTCTGGGGCCAACGTCCTGACTTTC.

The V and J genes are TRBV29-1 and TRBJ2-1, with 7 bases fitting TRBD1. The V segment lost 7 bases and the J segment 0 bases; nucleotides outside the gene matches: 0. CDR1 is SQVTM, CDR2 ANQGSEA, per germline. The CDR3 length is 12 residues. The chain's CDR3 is CSGQGSYNEQFF. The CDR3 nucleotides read TGCAGCGGACAGGGCTCCTACAATGAGCAGTTCTTC.

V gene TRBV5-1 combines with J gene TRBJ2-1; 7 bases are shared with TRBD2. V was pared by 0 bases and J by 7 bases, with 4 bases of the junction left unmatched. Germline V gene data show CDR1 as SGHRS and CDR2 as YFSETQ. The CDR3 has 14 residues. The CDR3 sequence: CASSLDPGRNEQFF. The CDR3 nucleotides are TGCGCCAGCAGCTTGGATCCCGGGAGGAATGAGCAGTTCTTC.

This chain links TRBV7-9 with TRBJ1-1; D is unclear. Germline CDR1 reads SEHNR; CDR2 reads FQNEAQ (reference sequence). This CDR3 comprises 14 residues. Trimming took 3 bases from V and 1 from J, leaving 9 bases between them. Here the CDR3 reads CASSLKRTNTEAFF. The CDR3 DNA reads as TGTGCCAGCAGCTTGAAACGGACGAACACTGAAGCTTTCTTT.

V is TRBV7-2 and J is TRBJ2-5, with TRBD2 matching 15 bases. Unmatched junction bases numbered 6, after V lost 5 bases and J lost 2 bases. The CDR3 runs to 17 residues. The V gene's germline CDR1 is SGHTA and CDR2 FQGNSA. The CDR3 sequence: CASSPLGLAGGQETQYF. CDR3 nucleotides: TGTGCCAGCAGCCCACTGGGACTAGCGGGGGGACAAGAGACCCAGTACTTC.

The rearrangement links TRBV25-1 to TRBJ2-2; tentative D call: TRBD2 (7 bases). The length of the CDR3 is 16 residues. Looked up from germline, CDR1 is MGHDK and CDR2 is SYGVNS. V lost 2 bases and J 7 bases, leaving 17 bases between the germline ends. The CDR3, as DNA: TGTGCCAGCAGTGAAGCCGGAGGGGGGGGTCTCGGGGAGCTGTTTTTT. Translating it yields CASSEAGGGGLGELFF. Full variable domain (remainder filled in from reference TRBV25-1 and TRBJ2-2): EADIYQTPRYLVIGTGKKITLECSQTMGHDKMYWYQQDPGMELHLIHYSYGVNSTEKGDLSSESTVSRIRTEHFPLTLESARPSHTSQYLCASSEAGGGGLGELFFGEGSRLTVL.

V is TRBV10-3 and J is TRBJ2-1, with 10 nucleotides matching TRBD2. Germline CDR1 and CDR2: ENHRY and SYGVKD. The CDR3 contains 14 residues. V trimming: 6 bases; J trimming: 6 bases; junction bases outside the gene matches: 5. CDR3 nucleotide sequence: TGTGCCATCAGGGTGACTAGCGGGTTCAATGAGCAGTTCTTC. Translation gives CAIRVTSGFNEQFF.

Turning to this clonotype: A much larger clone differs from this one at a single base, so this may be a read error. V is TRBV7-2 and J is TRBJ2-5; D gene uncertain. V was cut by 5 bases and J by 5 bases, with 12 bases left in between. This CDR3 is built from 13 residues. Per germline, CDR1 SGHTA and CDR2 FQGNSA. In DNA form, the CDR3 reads TGTGCCAGCAGCCCATTTACAGTGGAGACCCAGTACTTC. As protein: CASSPFTVETQYF.